Described below is a single T cell receptor beta chain sequence and its context. No antigen is known for it. These data come from a study of cytomegalovirus exposure and HLA in healthy donors. Points from the study as a whole: Under in vitro conditions, three CMV-associated chains were confirmed as specific for CMV antigens. Data from an earlier analysis indicated that most TCR beta V segments were productive either about 87% or about 30% of the time.

The PCR was carried out with 60 Vbeta primers and 13 Jbeta primers. Generated by immunoSEQ multiplex PCR, the TCRdb table keeps only in-frame clones and is missing some. This table holds fewer than 120,000 clones, around 85% found once. Germline V gene sequence: CDR1 MNHNS, CDR2 SASEGT. V was pared by 7 bases and J by 0 bases, with 6 bases of the junction left unmatched. CDR3 length: 15 amino acids. Sample: PBMCs. The J gene is TRBJ1-5, the V gene TRBV6-1; 7 bases are a match to TRBD1. The sequence came from a middle-aged man in good health and CMV-seronegative. The CDR3 here is CASKGAGYSNQPQHF. CDR3 nucleotides: TGTGCCAGCAAGGGGGCGGGCTATAGCAATCAGCCCCAGCATTTT.